The source of this TCR beta chain is a study of EBV T-cell therapy then PD-1 blockade in nasopharyngeal carcinoma. About this clone: Its antigen is unknown.

Sequencing used immunoSEQ multiplex PCR; TCRdb keeps in-frame clones, though not all of them. There are fewer than 20,000 clones in the sample; 84% occur only once, and 30% to 40% lies in the top ten. Treatment specified: AdE1-LMPpoly-expanded autologous EBV-specific T-cell therapy followed by anti-PD-1 nivolumab. Germline lookup yields CDR1 WNHNN and CDR2 SYGVQD (reference sequence). The CDR3 contains 16 residues. The V end was cut by 0 bases, the J end by 0 bases, with 9 bases between. This sequence joins TRBV10-1 and TRBJ2-4; maybe TRBD1 (6 bases). Sequences were derived from CD8+ T cells from blood, sampled around day 35 from a patient whose treatment included autologous EBV-specific T cells and nivolumab. The source of this sequence is a man aged 40-49 years with nasopharyngeal carcinoma. The CDR3 spells CASSESSGVAKNIQYF. CDR3 bases: TGCGCCAGCAGTGAGTCGTCAGGGGTAGCCAAAAACATTCAGTACTTC.